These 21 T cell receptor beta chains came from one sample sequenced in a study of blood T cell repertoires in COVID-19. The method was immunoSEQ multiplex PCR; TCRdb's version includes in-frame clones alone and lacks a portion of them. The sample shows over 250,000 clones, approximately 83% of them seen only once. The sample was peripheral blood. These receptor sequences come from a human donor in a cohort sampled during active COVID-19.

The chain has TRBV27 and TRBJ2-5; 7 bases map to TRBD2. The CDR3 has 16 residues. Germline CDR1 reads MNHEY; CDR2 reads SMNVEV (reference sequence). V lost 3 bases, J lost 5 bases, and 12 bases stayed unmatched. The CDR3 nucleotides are TGTGCCAGCAGTTTGAATCTTATGAGGGGAGGGGAGACCCAGTACTTC. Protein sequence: CASSLNLMRGGETQYF.

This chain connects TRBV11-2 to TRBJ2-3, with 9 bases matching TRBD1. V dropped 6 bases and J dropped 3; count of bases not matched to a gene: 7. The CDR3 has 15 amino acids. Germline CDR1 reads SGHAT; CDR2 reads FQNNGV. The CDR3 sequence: CASRSTGGRTDTQYF. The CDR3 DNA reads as TGTGCCAGCAGGTCCACAGGGGGCAGGACAGATACGCAGTATTTT.

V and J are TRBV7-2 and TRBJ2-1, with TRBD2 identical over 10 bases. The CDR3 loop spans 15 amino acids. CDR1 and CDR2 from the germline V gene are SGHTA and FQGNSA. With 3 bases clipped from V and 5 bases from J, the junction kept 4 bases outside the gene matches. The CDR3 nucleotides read TGTGCCAGCAGCTTTCAACTAGCGGGAAACAATGAGCAGTTCTTC. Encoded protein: CASSFQLAGNNEQFF. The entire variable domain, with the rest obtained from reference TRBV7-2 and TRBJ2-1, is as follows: GAGVSQSPSNKVTEKGKDVELRCDPISGHTALYWYRQSLGQGLEFLIYFQGNSAPDKSGLPSDRFSAERTGGSVSTLTIQRTQQEDSAVYLCASSFQLAGNNEQFFGPGTRLTVL.

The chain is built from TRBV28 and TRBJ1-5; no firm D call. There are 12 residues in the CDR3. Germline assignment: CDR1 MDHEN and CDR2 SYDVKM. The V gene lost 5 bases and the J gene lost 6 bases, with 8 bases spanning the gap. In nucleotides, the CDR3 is TGTGCCAGCAGTCGGCGGGGTCAGCCCCAGCATTTT. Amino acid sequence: CASSRRGQPQHF. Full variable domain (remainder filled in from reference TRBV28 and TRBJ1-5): DVKVTQSSRYLVKRTGEKVFLECVQDMDHENMFWYRQDPGLGLRLIYFSYDVKMKEKGDIPEGYSVSREKKERFSLILESASTNQTSMYLCASSRRGQPQHFGDGTRLSIL.

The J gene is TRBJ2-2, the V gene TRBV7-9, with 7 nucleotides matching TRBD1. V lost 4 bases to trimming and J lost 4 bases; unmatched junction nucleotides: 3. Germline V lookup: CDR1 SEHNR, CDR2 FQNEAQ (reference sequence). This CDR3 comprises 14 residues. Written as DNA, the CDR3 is TGTGCCAGCAGCTCCAGGGGGTCCACCGGGGAGCTGTTTTTT. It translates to CASSSRGSTGELFF.

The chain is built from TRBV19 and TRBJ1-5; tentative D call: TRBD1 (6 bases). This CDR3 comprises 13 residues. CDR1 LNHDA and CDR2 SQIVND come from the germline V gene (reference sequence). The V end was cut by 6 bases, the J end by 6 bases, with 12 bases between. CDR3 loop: CASSPGVFQPQHF. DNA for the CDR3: TGTGCCAGTAGCCCAGGGGTTTTTCAGCCCCAGCATTTT.

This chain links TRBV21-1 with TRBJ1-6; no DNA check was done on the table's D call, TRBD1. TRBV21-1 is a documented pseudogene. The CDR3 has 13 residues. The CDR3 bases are TGTGCCGGTAGGACAGGGGGCAATTCACCCCTCCACTTT. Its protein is CAGRTGGNSPLHF.

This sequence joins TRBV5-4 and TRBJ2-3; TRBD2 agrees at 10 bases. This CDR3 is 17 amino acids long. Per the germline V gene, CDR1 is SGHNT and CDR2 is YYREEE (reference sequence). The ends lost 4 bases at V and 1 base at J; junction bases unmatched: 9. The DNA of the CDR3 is TGTGCCAGCAGCCCCCGCCGGACTAGCGGCCGCACAGATACGCAGTATTTT. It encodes CASSPRRTSGRTDTQYF.

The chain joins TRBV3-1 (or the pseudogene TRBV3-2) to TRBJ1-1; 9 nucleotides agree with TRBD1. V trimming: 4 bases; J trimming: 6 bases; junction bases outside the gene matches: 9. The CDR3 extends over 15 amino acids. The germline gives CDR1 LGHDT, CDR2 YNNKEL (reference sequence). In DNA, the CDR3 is TGTGCCAGCAGCCTCGGGACAGGGAGACTCCCTGAAGCTTTCTTT. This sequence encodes CASSLGTGRLPEAFF.

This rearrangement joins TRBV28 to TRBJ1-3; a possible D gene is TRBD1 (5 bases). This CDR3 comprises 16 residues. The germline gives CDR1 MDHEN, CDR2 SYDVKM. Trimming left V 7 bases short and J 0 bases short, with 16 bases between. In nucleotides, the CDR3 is TGTGCCAGCACCGGGACGGCGGGAAACTCTGGAAACACCATATATTTT. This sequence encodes CASTGTAGNSGNTIYF.

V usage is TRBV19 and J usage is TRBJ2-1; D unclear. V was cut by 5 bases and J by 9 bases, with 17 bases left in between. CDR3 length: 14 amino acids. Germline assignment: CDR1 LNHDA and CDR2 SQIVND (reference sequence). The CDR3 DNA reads TGTGCCAGTAGTGAGAAAGTGGCCGGCGGTGAGCAGTTCTTC. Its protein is CASSEKVAGGEQFF.

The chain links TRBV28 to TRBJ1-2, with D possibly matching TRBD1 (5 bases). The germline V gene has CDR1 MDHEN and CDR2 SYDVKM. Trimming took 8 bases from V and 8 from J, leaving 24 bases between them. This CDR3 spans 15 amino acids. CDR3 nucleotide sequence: TGTGCCAGCTACACCTCTGCCGGGGGTCCGAAAGGCTACACCTTC. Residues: CASYTSAGGPKGYTF.

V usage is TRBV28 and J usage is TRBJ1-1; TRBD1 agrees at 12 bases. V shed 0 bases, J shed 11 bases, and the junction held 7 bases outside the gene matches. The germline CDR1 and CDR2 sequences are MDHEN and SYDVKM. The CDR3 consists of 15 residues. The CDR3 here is CASSLWGQGANGAFF. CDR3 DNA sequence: TGTGCCAGCAGTTTATGGGGACAGGGGGCGAATGGGGCTTTCTTT.

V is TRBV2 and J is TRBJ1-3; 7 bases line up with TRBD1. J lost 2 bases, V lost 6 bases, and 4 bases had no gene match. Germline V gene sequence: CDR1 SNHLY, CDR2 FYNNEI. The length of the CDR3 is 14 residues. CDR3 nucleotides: TGTGCCAGCAGCGTTGGGACAGCTGGAAACACCATATATTTT. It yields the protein CASSVGTAGNTIYF.

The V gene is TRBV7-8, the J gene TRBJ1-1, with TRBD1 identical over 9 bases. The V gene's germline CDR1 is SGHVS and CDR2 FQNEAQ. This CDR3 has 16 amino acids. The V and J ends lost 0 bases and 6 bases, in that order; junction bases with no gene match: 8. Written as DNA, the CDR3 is TGTGCCAGCAGCTTAGCGTCGGGACAGGGTCTAGCTGAAGCTTTCTTT. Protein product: CASSLASGQGLAEAFF. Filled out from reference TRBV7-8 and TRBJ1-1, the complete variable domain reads GAGVSQSPRYKVAKRGQDVALRCDPISGHVSLFWYQQALGQGPEFLTYFQNEAQLDKSGLPSDRFFAERPEGSVSTLKIQRTQQEDSAVYLCASSLASGQGLAEAFFGQGTRLTVV.

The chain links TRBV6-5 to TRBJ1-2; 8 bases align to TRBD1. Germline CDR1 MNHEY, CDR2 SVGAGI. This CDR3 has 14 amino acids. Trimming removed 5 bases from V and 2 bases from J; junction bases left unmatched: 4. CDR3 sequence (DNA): TGTGCCAGCAGTCAACGGACAGGGAACTATGGCTACACCTTC. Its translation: CASSQRTGNYGYTF.

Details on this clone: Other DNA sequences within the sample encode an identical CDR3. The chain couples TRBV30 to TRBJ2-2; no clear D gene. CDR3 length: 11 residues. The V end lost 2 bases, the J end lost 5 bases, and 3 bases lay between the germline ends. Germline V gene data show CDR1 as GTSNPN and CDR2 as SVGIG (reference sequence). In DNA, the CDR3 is TGTGCCTGGAGTCGGACCGGGGAGCTGTTTTTT. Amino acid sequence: CAWSRTGELFF.

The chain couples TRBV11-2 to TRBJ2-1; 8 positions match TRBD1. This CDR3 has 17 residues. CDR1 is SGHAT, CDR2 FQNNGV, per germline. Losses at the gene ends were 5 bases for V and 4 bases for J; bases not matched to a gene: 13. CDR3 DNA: TGTGCCAGCAGCCGCAGGCCCCCGGGACAGGAGTACAATGAGCAGTTCTTC. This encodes CASSRRPPGQEYNEQFF.

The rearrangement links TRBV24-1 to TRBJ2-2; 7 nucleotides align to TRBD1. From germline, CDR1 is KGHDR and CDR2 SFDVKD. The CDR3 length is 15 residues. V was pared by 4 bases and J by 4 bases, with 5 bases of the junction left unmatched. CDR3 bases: TGTGCCACCAGTGAAGGGGGCGCGGGCACCGGGGAGCTGTTTTTT. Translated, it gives CATSEGGAGTGELFF.

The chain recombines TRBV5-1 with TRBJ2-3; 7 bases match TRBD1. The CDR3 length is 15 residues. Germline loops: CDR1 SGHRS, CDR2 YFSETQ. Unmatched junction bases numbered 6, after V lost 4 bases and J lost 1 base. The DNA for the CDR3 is TGCGCCAGCAGCCTCCTAGGACAGGGCACAGATACGCAGTATTTT. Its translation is CASSLLGQGTDTQYF.

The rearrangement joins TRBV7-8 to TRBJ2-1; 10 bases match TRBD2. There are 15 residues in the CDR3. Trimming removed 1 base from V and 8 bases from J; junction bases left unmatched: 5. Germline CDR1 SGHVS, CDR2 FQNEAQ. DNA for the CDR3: TGTGCCAGCAGCTTAGGGCTAGCGGGAGCAGATGAGCAGTTCTTC. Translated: CASSLGLAGADEQFF.